The sequence of this TCR beta chain was determined in a study of human T cells and chemical hapten exposure (dated by TCRdb to the early 2020s). Some background on the complete study: For sensitization, 2% DPC in acetone was applied to a roughly 2 cm by roughly 2 cm area of upper inner arm skin. Weekly therapeutic DPC doses were additionally applied to the scalp of patients throughout the roughly 24-week study period. Patch testing on the upper back used Finn chambers containing 0.01% DPC, with scoring done after 6 days according to International Contact Dermatitis Research Group standards. Alopecia areata with under or over 50% scalp involvement, alopecia totalis and alopecia universalis were represented in the patient cohort, which was mostly female. The libraries were sequenced as a pool, and the TCR yield per sample differed mostly because of small variations in library volumes within the pool. The study tracked peripheral blood TCR repertoire changes in vivo during primary and secondary sensitization to the hapten diphenylcyclopropenone (DPC) in alopecia patients. Blood samples were taken from patients before sensitization (week 0) and at 2, 6 and about 24 weeks after DPC sensitization. About 27 alopecia patients gave blood for TCR sequencing at one to four time points (pre-sensitization, 2, 6 and 24 weeks). Broad study findings and their caveats: Because every patient had alopecia, a presumed autoimmune disease, the patients' immune response might differ from that of healthy individuals. DPC sensitization did not change the number of TCRs with a frequency above 1 in 1000, and there was no evidence of changes in global repertoire structure. A positive correlation was found between the number of PT1 expanded TCRs and patch test score, with significance reached at thresholds 8, 16 and 32 but not 4. Repeated subsampling changed both the strength of the expansion versus patch-test correlation and the threshold at which the correlation became significant. Significantly more large CDR3 similarity clusters were formed by expanded TCRs than by pre-sensitization or healthy control sets, consistent with antigen-driven responses.

This sample's time point label indicates: patch test 3, about 24 weeks after DPC sensitization. The treatment or condition label corresponds to: therapeutic diphenylcyclopropenone sensitization with weekly scalp DPC. At every patch-test visit, the blood draw took place before the patch test was put on. To be eligible, patients had to be aged 18 to 70, diagnosed with alopecia and judged suitable for DPC therapy, while pregnant patients were excluded. Unfractionated whole blood was collected in Tempus Blood RNA tubes, and total RNA was extracted from that blood. The CDR3 spans 14 residues, from the cysteine through the phenylalanine. The sequence is cut down to CDR3 DNA, 42 bases in frame from base 1. V is shortened by 7 bases, J by 10 bases, and the region joining them spans 17 bases. CDR1 and CDR2, looked up from the germline V gene (reference sequence), are MNHNY and SVGAGI. Library creation used RACE. Sequenced on a NextSeq 500. During library preparation, unique molecular identifiers were attached to individual cDNA molecules so that TCRs could be counted quantitatively and reproducibly. Each blood RNA sample was used to sequence both TCR alpha and TCR beta chains. Under the source paper's analysis protocol: Samples had a median of 95,638 TCRs, with a range from roughly 23,224 to 700,000. The Decombinator software suite was used to annotate V, J and CDR3 in the TCR reads. To make PS versus PT1 abundance plots, every sample was subsampled to the same number of TCRs (28,000). TCRs were defined as expanded if absent before sensitization and observed at least eight times at the 2-week time point. TCRdb reworked the public reads: Q25 trimming with fastp, MiXCR clone assembly, productive beta chains retained. CDR3 protein sequences are deduplicated, and each keeps its most common genes and DNA. The V and J calls reflect TCRdb's pipeline rather than the authors' work. The sample contains tens of thousands of distinct CDR3 sequences, 11% of them found a single time. Approximately 1.5% of the sample belongs to the ten largest clones.

Of note for this clonotype: Its specific antigen is unknown. No per-base quality is available; no much larger clone lies one base away.

The sequence derives from a woman aged 45-60 years with alopecia areata. Some clones in this sample may be carry-over from other donors' samples. The receptor chain draws on TRBV6-6 and TRBJ1-6; the D gene remains uncertain. The sample here was whole blood, taken in connection with sensitization to the hapten diphenylcyclopropenone (DPC). The sequence in DNA is TGTGCCAGCACCAGAGGAGGTTTTCTATCACCCCTCCACTTT. This codes for CASTRGGFLSPLHF.